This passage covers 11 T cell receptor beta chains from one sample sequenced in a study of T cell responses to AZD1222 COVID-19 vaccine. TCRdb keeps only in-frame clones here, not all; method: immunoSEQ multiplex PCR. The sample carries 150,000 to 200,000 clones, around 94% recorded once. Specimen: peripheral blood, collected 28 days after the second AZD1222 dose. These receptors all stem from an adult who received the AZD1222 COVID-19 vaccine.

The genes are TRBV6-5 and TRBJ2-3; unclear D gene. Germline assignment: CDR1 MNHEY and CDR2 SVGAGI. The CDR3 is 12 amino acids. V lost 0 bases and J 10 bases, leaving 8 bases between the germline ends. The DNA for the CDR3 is TGTGCCAGCAGTTACTCGAGTGGTGCGCAGTATTTT. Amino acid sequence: CASSYSSGAQYF.

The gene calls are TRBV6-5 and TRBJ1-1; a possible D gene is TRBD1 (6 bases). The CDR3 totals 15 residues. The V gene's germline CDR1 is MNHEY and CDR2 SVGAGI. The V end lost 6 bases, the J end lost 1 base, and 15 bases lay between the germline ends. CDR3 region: CASRAGQPSNTEAFF. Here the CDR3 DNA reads TGTGCCAGCAGAGCTGGACAGCCTTCGAACACTGAAGCTTTCTTT.

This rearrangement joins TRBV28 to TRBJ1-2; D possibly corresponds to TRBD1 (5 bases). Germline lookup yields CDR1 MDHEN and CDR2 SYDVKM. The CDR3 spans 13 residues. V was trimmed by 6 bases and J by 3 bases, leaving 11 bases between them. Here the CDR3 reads CASSTRGHYGYTF. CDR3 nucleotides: TGTGCCAGCAGCACGAGGGGCCACTATGGCTACACCTTC.

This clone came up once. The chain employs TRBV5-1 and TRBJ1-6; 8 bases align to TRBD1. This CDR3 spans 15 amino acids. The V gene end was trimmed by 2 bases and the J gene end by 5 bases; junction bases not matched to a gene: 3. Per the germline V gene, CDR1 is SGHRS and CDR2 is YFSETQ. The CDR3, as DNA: TGCGCCAGCAGCTTTTCGACAGGGGATAATTCACCCCTCCACTTT. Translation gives CASSFSTGDNSPLHF. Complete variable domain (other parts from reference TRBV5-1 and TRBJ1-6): KAGVTQTPRYLIKTRGQQVTLSCSPISGHRSVSWYQQTPGQGLQFLFEYFSETQRNKGNFPGRFSGRQFSNSRSEMNVSTLELGDSALYLCASSFSTGDNSPLHFGNGTRLTVT.

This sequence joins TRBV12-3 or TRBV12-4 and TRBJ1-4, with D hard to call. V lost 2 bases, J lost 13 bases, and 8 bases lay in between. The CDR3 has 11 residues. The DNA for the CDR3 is TGTGCCAGCAGTTTATTCGGTAGACTGTTTTTT. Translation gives CASSLFGRLFF.

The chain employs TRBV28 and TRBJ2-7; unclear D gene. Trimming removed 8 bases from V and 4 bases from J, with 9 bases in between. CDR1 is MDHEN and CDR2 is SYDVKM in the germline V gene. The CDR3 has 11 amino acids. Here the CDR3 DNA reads TGTGCCAGCGGGGTTTCGTACGAGCAGTACTTC. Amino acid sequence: CASGVSYEQYF.

Here the CDR3 DNA reads TGTGCCAGTAGCCCACCGGGACAGAAAGAACCCGGGGAGCTGTTTTTT. Protein: CASSPPGQKEPGELFF. The chain uses TRBV19 and TRBJ2-2; 7 bases map to TRBD1. The germline V gene has CDR1 LNHDA and CDR2 SQIVND (reference sequence). CDR3 length: 16 residues. Trimming at V came to 6 bases and at J to 6 bases, leaving 13 bases not matched to a gene.

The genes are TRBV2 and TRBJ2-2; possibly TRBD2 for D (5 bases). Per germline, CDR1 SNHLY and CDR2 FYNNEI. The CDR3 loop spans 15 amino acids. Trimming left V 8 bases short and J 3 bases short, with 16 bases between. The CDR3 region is CASLSGVRDTGELFF. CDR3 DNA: TGTGCCAGCCTCTCCGGGGTTCGGGACACCGGGGAGCTGTTTTTT.

CDR3: CASSEINTGNQPQHF. The CDR3 DNA is TGTGCCAGCAGCGAAATAAACACAGGGAACCAGCCCCAGCATTTT. The chain employs TRBV27 and TRBJ1-5; D may be TRBD1 (6 bases). CDR3 size: 15 residues. V dropped 6 bases and J dropped 7 bases, with 19 bases sitting between them. Germline V gene sequence: CDR1 MNHEY, CDR2 SMNVEV (reference sequence).

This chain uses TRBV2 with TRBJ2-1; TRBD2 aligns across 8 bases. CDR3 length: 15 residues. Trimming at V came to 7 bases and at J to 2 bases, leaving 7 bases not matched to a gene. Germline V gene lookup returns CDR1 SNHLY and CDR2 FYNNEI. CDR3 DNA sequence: TGTGCCAGCACCCGTAGCGGGAATACCTACAATGAGCAGTTCTTC. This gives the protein CASTRSGNTYNEQFF.

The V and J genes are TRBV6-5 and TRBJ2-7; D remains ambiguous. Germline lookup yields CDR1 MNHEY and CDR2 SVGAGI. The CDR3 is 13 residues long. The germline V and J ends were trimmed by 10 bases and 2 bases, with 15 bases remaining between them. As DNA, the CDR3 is TGTGCCACCCACAACGGGCAAGCCTACGAGCAGTACTTC. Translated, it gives CATHNGQAYEQYF.